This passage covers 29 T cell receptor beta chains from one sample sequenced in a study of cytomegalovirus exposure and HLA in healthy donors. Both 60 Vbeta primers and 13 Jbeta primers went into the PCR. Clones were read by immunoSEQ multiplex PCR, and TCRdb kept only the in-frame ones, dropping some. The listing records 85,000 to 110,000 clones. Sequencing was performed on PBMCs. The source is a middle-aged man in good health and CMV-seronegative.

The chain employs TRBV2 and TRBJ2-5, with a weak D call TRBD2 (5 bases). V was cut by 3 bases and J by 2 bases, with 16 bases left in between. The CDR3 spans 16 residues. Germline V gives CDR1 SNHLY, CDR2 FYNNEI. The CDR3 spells CASSEGVGMIQETQYF. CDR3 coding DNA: TGTGCCAGCAGTGAGGGAGTGGGGATGATACAAGAGACCCAGTACTTC.

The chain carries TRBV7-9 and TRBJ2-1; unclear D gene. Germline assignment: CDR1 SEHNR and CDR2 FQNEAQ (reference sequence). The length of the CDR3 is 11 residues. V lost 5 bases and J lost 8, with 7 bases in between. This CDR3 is CASSLFDEQFF. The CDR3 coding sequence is TGTGCCAGCAGCCTTTTCGATGAGCAGTTCTTC.

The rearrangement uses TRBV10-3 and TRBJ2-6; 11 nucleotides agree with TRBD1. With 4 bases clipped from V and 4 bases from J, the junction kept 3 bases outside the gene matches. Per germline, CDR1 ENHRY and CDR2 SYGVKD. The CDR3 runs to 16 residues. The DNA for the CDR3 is TGTGCCATCAGTGCTGGACAGGGGGCCGGGGCCAACGTCCTGACTTTC. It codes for CAISAGQGAGANVLTF.

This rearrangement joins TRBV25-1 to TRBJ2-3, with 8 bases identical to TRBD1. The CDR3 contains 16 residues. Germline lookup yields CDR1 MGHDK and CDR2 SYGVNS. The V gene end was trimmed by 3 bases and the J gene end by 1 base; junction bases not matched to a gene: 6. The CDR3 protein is CASSERQGLGTDTQYF. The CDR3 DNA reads TGTGCCAGCAGTGAGCGACAGGGGCTTGGCACAGATACGCAGTATTTT. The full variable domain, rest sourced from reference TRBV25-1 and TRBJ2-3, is EADIYQTPRYLVIGTGKKITLECSQTMGHDKMYWYQQDPGMELHLIHYSYGVNSTEKGDLSSESTVSRIRTEHFPLTLESARPSHTSQYLCASSERQGLGTDTQYFGPGTRLTVL.

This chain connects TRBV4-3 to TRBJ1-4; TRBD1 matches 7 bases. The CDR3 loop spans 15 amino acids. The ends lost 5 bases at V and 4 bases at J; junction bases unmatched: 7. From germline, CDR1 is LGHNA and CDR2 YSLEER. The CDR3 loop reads CASSGRTGNNEKLFF. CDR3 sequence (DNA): TGCGCCAGCAGCGGACGGACAGGCAATAATGAAAAACTGTTTTTT.

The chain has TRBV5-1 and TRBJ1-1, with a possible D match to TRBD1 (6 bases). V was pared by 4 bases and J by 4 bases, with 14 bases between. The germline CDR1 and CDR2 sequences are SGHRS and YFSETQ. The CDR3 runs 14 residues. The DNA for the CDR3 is TGCGCCAGCAGCGAGAAACAGGGTACCACTGAAGCTTTCTTT. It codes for CASSEKQGTTEAFF.

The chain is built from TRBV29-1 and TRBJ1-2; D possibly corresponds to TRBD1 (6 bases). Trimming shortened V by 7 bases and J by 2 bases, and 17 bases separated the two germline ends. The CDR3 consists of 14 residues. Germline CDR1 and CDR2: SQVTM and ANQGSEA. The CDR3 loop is CSAQPGTTNYGYTF. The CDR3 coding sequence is TGCAGCGCTCAACCCGGGACAACAAACTATGGCTACACCTTC.

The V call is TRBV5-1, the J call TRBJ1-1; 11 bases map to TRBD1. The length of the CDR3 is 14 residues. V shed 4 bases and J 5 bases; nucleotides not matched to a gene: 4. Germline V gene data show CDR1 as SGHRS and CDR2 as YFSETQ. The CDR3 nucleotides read TGCGCCAGCAGCCCCGGGACAGGGGGGACTGAAGCTTTCTTT. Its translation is CASSPGTGGTEAFF.

The CDR3 protein is CASSTNMNTEAFF. Here the CDR3 DNA reads TGTGCCAGCAGTACCAACATGAACACTGAAGCTTTCTTT. The V gene is TRBV6-5, the J gene TRBJ1-1, with D hard to call. The CDR3 length is 13 residues. From germline, CDR1 is MNHEY and CDR2 SVGAGI. Trimming left V 5 bases short and J 0 bases short, with 7 bases between.

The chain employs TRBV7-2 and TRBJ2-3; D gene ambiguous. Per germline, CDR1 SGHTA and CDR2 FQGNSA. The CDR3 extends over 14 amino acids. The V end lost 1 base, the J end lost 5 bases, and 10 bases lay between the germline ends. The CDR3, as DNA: TGTGCCAGCAGCTTAGTTTCCCCCGTAGATACGCAGTATTTT. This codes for CASSLVSPVDTQYF. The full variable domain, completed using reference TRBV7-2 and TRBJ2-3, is GAGVSQSPSNKVTEKGKDVELRCDPISGHTALYWYRQSLGQGLEFLIYFQGNSAPDKSGLPSDRFSAERTGGSVSTLTIQRTQQEDSAVYLCASSLVSPVDTQYFGPGTRLTVL.

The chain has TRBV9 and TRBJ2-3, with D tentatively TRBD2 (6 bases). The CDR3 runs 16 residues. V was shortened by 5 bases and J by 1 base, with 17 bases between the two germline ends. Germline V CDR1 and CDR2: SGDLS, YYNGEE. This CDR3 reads CASSFFAGSGTDTQYF. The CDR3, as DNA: TGTGCCAGCAGTTTCTTCGCCGGGAGCGGCACAGATACGCAGTATTTT.

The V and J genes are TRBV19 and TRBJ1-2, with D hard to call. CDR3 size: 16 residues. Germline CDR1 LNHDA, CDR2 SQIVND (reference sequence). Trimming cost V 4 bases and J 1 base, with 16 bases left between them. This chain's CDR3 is CASSKITVRNNYGYTF. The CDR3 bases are TGTGCCAGTAGTAAAATCACCGTCAGGAATAACTATGGCTACACCTTC.

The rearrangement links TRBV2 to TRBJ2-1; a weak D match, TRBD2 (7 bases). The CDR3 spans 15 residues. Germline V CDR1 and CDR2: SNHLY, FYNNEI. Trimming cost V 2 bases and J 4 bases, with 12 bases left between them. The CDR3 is CASSENGGRYNEQFF. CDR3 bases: TGTGCCAGCAGTGAAAACGGGGGGCGATACAATGAGCAGTTCTTC.

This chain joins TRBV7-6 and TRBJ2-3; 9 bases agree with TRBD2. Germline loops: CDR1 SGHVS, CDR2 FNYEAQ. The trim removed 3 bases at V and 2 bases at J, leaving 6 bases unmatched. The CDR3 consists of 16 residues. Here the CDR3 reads CASSLDGGGATDTQYF. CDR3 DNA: TGTGCCAGCAGCTTGGACGGCGGGGGGGCCACAGATACGCAGTATTTT.

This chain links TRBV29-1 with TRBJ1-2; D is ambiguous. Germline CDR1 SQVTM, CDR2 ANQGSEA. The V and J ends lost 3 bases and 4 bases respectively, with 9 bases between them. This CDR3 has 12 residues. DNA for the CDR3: TGCAGCGTTGAGTCGGGGTCCTATGGCTACACCTTC. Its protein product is CSVESGSYGYTF.

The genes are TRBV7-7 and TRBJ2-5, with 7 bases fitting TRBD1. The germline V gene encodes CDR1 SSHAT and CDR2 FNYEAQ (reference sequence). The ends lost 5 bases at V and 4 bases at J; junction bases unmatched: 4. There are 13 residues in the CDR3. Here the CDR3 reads CASSRNRGETQYF. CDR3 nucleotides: TGTGCCAGCAGCCGAAACAGGGGAGAGACCCAGTACTTC.

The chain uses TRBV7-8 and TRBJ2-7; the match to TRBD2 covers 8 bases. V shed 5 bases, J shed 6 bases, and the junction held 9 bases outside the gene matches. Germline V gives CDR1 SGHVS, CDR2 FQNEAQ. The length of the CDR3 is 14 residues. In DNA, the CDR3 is TGTGCCAGCAGCCCGAGCGGGGGCTTCAGCGAGCAGTACTTC. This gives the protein CASSPSGGFSEQYF.

DNA of the CDR3: TGTGCCAGCAGCTGGGGACAGCATAAGGGCTACACCTTC. The encoded protein is CASSWGQHKGYTF. The chain couples TRBV14 to TRBJ1-2, with 7 bases lining up with TRBD1. V shed 5 bases, J shed 8 bases, and the junction held 8 bases outside the gene matches. The CDR3 extends over 13 amino acids. In germline, CDR1 is SGHDN, CDR2 FVKESK.

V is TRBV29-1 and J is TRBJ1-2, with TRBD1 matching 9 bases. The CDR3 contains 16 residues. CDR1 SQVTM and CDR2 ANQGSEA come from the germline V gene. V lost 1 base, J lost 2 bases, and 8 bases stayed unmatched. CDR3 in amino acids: CSVEATWGQGNYGYTF. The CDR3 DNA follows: TGCAGCGTTGAAGCCACCTGGGGACAGGGAAACTATGGCTACACCTTC.

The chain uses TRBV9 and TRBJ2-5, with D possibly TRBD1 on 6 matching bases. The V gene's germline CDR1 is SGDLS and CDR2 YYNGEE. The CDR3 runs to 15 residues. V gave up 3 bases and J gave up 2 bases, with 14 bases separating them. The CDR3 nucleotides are TGTGCCAGCAGCGCAGCCTCAGGGGCGCAAGAGACCCAGTACTTC. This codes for CASSAASGAQETQYF. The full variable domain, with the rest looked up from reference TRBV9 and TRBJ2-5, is DSGVTQTPKHLITATGQRVTLRCSPRSGDLSVYWYQQSLDQGLQFLIQYYNGEERAKGNILERFSAQQFPDLHSELNLSSLELGDSALYFCASSAASGAQETQYFGPGTRLLVL.

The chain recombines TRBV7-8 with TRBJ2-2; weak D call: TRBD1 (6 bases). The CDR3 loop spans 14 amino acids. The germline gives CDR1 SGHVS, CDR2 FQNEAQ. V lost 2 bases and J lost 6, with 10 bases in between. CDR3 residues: CASSLIQGPGELFF. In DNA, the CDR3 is TGTGCCAGCAGCTTAATCCAGGGGCCCGGGGAGCTGTTTTTT. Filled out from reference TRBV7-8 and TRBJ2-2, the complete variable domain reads GAGVSQSPRYKVAKRGQDVALRCDPISGHVSLFWYQQALGQGPEFLTYFQNEAQLDKSGLPSDRFFAERPEGSVSTLKIQRTQQEDSAVYLCASSLIQGPGELFFGEGSRLTVL.

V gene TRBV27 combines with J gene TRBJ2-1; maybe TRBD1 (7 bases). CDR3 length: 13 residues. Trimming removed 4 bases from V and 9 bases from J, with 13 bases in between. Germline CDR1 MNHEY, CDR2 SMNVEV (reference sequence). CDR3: CASSSPGGGEQFF. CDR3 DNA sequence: TGTGCCAGCAGTTCCCCAGGGGGAGGTGAGCAGTTCTTC.

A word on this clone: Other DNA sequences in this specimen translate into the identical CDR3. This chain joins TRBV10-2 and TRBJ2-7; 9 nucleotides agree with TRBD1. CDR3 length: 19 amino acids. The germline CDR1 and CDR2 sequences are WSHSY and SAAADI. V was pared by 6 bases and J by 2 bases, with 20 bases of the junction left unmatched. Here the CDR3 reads CASRDRWGQGVISPYEQYF. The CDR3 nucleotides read TGCGCCAGCAGAGACCGTTGGGGACAGGGAGTAATTTCTCCCTACGAGCAGTACTTC.

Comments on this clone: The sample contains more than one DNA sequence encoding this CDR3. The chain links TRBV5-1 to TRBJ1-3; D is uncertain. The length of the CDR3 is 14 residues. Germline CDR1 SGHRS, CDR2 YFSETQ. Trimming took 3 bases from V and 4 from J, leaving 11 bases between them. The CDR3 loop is CASSSAGSGNTIYF. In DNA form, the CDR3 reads TGCGCCAGCAGCTCCGCGGGCTCCGGAAACACCATATATTTT.

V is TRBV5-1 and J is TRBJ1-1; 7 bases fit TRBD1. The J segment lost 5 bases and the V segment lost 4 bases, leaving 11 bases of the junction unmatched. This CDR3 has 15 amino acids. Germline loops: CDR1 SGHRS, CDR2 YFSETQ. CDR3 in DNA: TGCGCCAGCAGCCCGCGTCGACAGGGTAATACTGAAGCTTTCTTT. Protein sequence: CASSPRRQGNTEAFF.

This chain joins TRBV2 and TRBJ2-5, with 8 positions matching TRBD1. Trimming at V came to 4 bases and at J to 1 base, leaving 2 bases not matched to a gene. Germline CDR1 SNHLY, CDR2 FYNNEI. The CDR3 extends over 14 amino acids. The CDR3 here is CASSAQGVQETQYF. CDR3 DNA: TGTGCCAGCAGTGCACAGGGGGTCCAAGAGACCCAGTACTTC.

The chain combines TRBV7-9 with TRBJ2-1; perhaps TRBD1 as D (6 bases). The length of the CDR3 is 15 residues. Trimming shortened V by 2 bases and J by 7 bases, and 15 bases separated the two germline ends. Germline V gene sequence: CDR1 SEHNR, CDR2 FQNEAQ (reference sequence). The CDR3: CASSLWPDRKNEQFF. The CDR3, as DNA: TGTGCCAGCAGCTTATGGCCTGACAGGAAGAATGAGCAGTTCTTC. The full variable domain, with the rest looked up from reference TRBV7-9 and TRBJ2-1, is DTGVSQNPRHKITKRGQNVTFRCDPISEHNRLYWYRQTLGQGPEFLTYFQNEAQLEKSRLLSDRFSAERPKGSFSTLEIQRTEQGDSAMYLCASSLWPDRKNEQFFGPGTRLTVL.

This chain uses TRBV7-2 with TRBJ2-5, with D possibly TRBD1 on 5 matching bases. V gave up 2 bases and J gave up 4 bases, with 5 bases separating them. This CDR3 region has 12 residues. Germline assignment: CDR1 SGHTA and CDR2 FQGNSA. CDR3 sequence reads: CASSLRGETQYF. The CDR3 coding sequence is TGTGCCAGCAGCTTAAGGGGAGAGACCCAGTACTTC.

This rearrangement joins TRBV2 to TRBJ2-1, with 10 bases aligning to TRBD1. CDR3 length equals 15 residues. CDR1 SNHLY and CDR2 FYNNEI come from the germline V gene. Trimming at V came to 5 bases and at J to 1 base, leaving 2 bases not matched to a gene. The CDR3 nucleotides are TGTGCCAGCAGTAGGGGACAGGGGTCCTACAATGAGCAGTTCTTC. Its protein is CASSRGQGSYNEQFF.